This T cell receptor (beta chain) was profiled in a study of shared clonotypes between healthy human individuals. Study results and caveats: Donor clonotype sharing was expected to depend on sequencing depth.

Participating donors were healthy, HIV-negative adults free of recent acute infections or vaccinations. The study drew all its donors from Caucasian adults living in Nashville, Tennessee. A split of CD4+ cells into CD45RA+ naive and CD45RA-negative memory subsets was performed. Assay: immunoSEQ multiplex PCR; the TCRdb copy retains only in-frame clones and omits some. The table lists 950,000 to 1,200,000 clones, 60% to 80% of them singletons. About this clone: Its specificity is not known. The junction does not match germline at one end; this may be a read error.

The CDR3 is made up of 12 amino acids. The germline V gene encodes CDR1 KGHSH and CDR2 LQKENI. V usage is TRBV18 and J usage is TRBJ1-1; no clear D gene. This receptor was obtained from a man aged 18 to 29 in good health. Some clones in this sample may be carry-over from other donors' samples. Sequencing used memory CD4+ T cells from PBMCs. Subset: CD45RA-negative fraction. This CDR3 reads CASSPQTTGAFF. CDR3 nucleotide sequence: TGTGCCAGCTCACCCCAGACTACTGGAGCTTTCTTT. Full variable domain (missing parts from reference TRBV18 and TRBJ1-1): NAGVMQNPRHLVRRRGQEARLRCSPMKGHSHVYWYRQLPEEGLKFMVYLQKENIIDESGMPKERFSAEFPKEGPSILRIQQVVRGDSAAYFCASSPQTTGAFFGQGTRLTVV.